This T cell receptor (beta chain) was sequenced for a study of metastatic and nonmetastatic thyroid tumors. Study summary: Across blood and tumor or nodule tissue, repertoires from malignant and benign thyroid patients were compared with one another.

Original handling: Using the CDR3 differences seen across clinicopathological groups, the authors built a distant-metastasis classifier for papillary thyroid cancer, which was meant to discriminate distant-metastatic patients. MiXCR was used by TCRdb to re-call the PCR reads. TCRdb's processing, not the authors' own work, is the source of the V and J calls. Of 15,000 to 25,000 clones in the sample, about a quarter are singletons; the top ten hold 2.5% to 3.5%. Thyroid surgery had not been preceded by any treatment in any patient. The germline gives CDR1 DFQATT, CDR2 SNEGSKA (reference sequence). V trimming: 1 base; J trimming: 5 bases; junction bases outside the gene matches: 14. This CDR3 comprises 17 residues.

The chain is built from TRBV20-1 and TRBJ1-2; 9 bases align to TRBD1. Sequencing was carried out using blood. The receptor was derived from a male donor with papillary thyroid cancer or a benign thyroid nodule (not recorded which). Some clones in this sample may be carry-over from other donors' samples. CDR3 residues: CSARGSGQGPAPYGYTF. CDR3 DNA: TGCAGTGCTAGAGGTTCAGGACAGGGGCCCGCCCCATATGGCTACACCTTC.